This T cell receptor (beta chain) was retrieved from a study of blood T cell repertoires in COVID-19. The wider study: Acute and convalescent COVID-19 specimens originated in the United States, Italy and Spain. T cells, B-cell-depleted T cells, or PBMCs provided the cDNA or gDNA that served as material.

Germline V lookup: CDR1 SGHDN, CDR2 FVKESK. CDR3 length: 16 residues. V was cut by 0 bases and J by 7 bases, with 13 bases left in between. As handled by the study authors: How many nucleated cells were present was estimated from reference gene primer amplification. Only in-frame clones appear in the TCRdb table, and some are missing; sequencing was by immunoSEQ multiplex PCR. V, J and clone size were drawn from that table, and D and trimming were deduced from the DNA. Counted here are some 57,000 clones, around 86% occurring once; the ten biggest clones make up 10%. Sequencing was done on a sample of peripheral blood. This clonotype was sampled from a human donor in a cohort sampled during active COVID-19. V usage is TRBV14 and J usage is TRBJ1-6; tentatively, D is TRBD1 (6 bases). The CDR3 is CASSQEGGGWNSPLHF. The CDR3 nucleotides are TGTGCCAGCAGCCAAGAGGGAGGGGGGTGGAATTCACCCCTCCACTTT.